This is a list of T cell receptor beta chains from one sample in a study of blood T cell repertoires in COVID-19. Data came from immunoSEQ multiplex PCR; TCRdb stores just in-frame clones and leaves some out. The profile shows 300,000 to 350,000 clones, 85% to 95% of them singletons. The sequencing input was PBMCs or T cells enriched from blood (not recorded which). These receptors were collected from a woman aged 25 to 39 who had been exposed to COVID-19. Both conserved end residues are part of each CDR3. D genes are given only for firm matches.

j_gene | v_gene | d_gene | CDR3aa | CDR3nt
TRBJ2-7 | TRBV6-5 | NA | CASSPGGQSYEQYF | TGTGCCAGCAGTCCCGGTGGACAATCTTACGAGCAGTACTTC
TRBJ2-5 | TRBV5-1 | NA | CASRLERDTETQYF | TGCGCCAGCAGACTGGAACGGGACACGGAGACCCAGTACTTC
TRBJ1-2 | TRBV14 | NA | CASSQDWGGIMDGYTF | TGTGCCAGCAGCCAAGATTGGGGGGGAATCATGGACGGCTACACCTTC
TRBJ1-3 | TRBV4-1 | TRBD1 | CASSQARDSLSGNTIYF | TGCGCCAGCAGCCAAGCCCGGGACAGCCTCTCTGGAAACACCATATATTTT
TRBJ1-2 | TRBV6-5 | TRBD1 | CASRERGRGGYTF | TGTGCCAGCAGAGAGAGGGGGCGTGGTGGCTACACCTTC
TRBJ1-1 | TRBV4-1 | NA | CASSNRAATNTEAFF | TGCGCCAGCAGCAACAGGGCCGCGACGAACACTGAAGCTTTCTTT
TRBJ1-6 | TRBV19 | NA | CASRISGAESPLHF | TGTGCCAGTAGGATCTCAGGGGCTGAATCACCCCTCCACTTT
TRBJ1-1 | TRBV7-2 | TRBD1 | CASSFTGQGDMAFF | TGTGCCAGCAGCTTTACGGGACAGGGGGATATGGCTTTCTTT
TRBJ1-5 | TRBV5-1 | NA | CASSLAGSPNQPQHF | TGCGCCAGCAGCTTGGCCGGTAGCCCCAATCAGCCCCAGCATTTT
TRBJ2-5 | TRBV4-1 | TRBD2 | CASSQASSGGRGTQYF | TGCGCCAGCAGCCAAGCGTCTAGCGGGGGCAGAGGGACCCAGTACTTC
TRBJ1-6 | TRBV5-4 | TRBD1 | CASSRTGTANSPLHF | TGTGCCAGCAGCCGGACCGGGACAGCTAATTCACCCCTCCACTTT
TRBJ2-7 | TRBV5-1 | NA | CASSREGSGAYEQYF | TGCGCCAGCAGCCGAGAGGGTTCAGGAGCCTACGAGCAGTACTTC
TRBJ1-2 | TRBV29-1 | TRBD1 | CSVEPTGAGGYTF | TGCAGCGTTGAACCGACAGGGGCGGGAGGCTACACCTTC
TRBJ2-3 | TRBV6-1 | TRBD2 | CASSGPSGGASDTQYF | TGTGCCAGCAGTGGGCCTAGCGGGGGGGCTTCGGATACGCAGTATTTT
TRBJ2-7 | TRBV5-1 | TRBD2 | CASGLAGSYEQYF | TGCGCCAGCGGACTAGCGGGCTCCTACGAGCAGTACTTC
TRBJ2-2 | TRBV29-1 | NA | CSAEAGGTGELFF | TGCAGCGCGGAGGCAGGGGGGACTGGGGAGCTGTTTTTT
TRBJ1-2 | TRBV19 | NA | CASSDGVWNGYTF | TGTGCCAGTAGCGACGGGGTTTGGAATGGCTACACCTTC
TRBJ1-1 | TRBV4-1 | TRBD1 | CASSQQQGAAEAFF | TGCGCCAGCAGCCAACAACAGGGGGCTGCTGAAGCTTTCTTT
TRBJ1-3 | TRBV11-1 | NA | CASSSRVIGNTIYF | TGTGCCAGCAGCTCCAGGGTAATCGGAAACACCATATATTTT
TRBJ1-1 | TRBV5-1 | TRBD1 | CGGTAEAFF | TGCGGGGGGACAGCAGAAGCTTTCTTT
TRBJ1-1 | TRBV19 | TRBD1 | CASSVDRDTEAFF | TGTGCCAGTAGTGTTGACAGGGATACTGAAGCTTTCTTT
TRBJ1-5 | TRBV10-3 | NA | CAISSRQGGNQPQHF | TGTGCCATCAGTAGCCGGCAGGGCGGCAATCAGCCCCAGCATTTT
TRBJ1-1 | TRBV29-1 | NA | CSVTRNTEAFF | TGCAGCGTTACCAGGAACACTGAAGCTTTCTTT
TRBJ2-1 | TRBV11-2 | NA | CASSPLEYNEQFF | TGTGCCAGCAGCCCCCTCGAGTACAATGAGCAGTTCTTC
TRBJ1-6 | TRBV5-4 | TRBD1 | CASSSDRSSYNSPLHF | TGTGCCAGCAGTTCGGACAGGAGCTCCTATAATTCACCCCTCCACTTT
TRBJ2-3 | TRBV4-1 | NA | CASGPETADTQYF | TGCGCCAGCGGCCCCGAGACAGCAGATACGCAGTATTTT
TRBJ1-5 | TRBV5-1 | NA | CASSPGRRRDYLQPQHF | TGCGCCAGCAGCCCTGGCCGCCGCCGGGATTATCTTCAGCCCCAGCATTTT
TRBJ1-6 | TRBV7-9 | TRBD1 | CASSLTQGGLGSPLHF | TGTGCCAGCAGCTTAACCCAGGGGGGCCTAGGGTCACCCCTCCACTTT